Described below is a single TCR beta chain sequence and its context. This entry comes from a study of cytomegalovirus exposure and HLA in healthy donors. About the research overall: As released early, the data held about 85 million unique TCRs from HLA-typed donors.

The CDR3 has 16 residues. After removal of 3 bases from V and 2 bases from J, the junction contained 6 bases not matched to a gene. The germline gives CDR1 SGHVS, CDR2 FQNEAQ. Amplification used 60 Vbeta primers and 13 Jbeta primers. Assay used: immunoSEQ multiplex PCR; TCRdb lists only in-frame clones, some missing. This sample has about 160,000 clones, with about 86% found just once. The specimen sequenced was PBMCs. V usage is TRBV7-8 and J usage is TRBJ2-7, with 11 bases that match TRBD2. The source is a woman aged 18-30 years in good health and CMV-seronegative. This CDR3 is CASSFVAGGPTYEQYF. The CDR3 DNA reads TGTGCCAGCAGCTTCGTAGCGGGAGGGCCTACCTACGAGCAGTACTTC. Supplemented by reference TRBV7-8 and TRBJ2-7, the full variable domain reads GAGVSQSPRYKVAKRGQDVALRCDPISGHVSLFWYQQALGQGPEFLTYFQNEAQLDKSGLPSDRFFAERPEGSVSTLKIQRTQQEDSAVYLCASSFVAGGPTYEQYFGPGTRLTVT.